A selection of T cell receptor beta chains follows, all from one sample in a study of blood T cell repertoires in COVID-19. The protocol was immunoSEQ multiplex PCR, while the TCRdb copy is restricted to in-frame clones and leaves out a portion. The profile covers around 200,000 clones, with about 90% appearing a single time and roughly 2.5% taken by the ten largest. The sample was peripheral blood. The source of these receptors is a man aged 40-50 years with active or convalescent COVID-19. Both conserved end residues are part of each CDR3. A D gene is named only where the DNA matches it firmly. Not every row has a clone size; where given, it reads once, few, many or a size class.

TRBD2	TRBV10-2	-	TRBJ2-7	CASSHGLVTYEQYF	TGCGCCAGCAGTCACGGACTAGTTACCTACGAGCAGTACTTC
-	TRBV6-5	-	TRBJ1-1	CASSRQGTEAFF	TGTGCCAGCAGTCGGCAGGGCACTGAAGCTTTCTTT
-	TRBV4-3	-	TRBJ1-2	CASSRLPTGLTWDGYTF	TGCGCCAGCAGCCGCCTTCCTACAGGCTTAACCTGGGATGGCTACACCTTC
-	TRBV19	-	TRBJ1-4	CASSMGRQVNPILSTNEKLFF	TGTGCCAGTAGTATGGGCCGACAGGTCAACCCAATCCTCTCAACTAATGAAAAACTGTTTTTT
TRBD1	TRBV5-5	-	TRBJ2-3	CASSLSGTGGTDTQYF	TGTGCCAGCAGCTTGAGCGGGACAGGGGGTACAGATACGCAGTATTTT
TRBD1	TRBV24-1	-	TRBJ2-7	CATSLTGAGYEQYF	TGTGCCACCAGTCTGACAGGGGCGGGCTACGAGCAGTACTTC
TRBD2	TRBV2	-	TRBJ2-2	CASSESGGRNTGELFF	TGTGCCAGCAGTGAAAGCGGGGGCCGGAACACCGGGGAGCTGTTTTTT
TRBD1	TRBV7-9	-	TRBJ1-2	CASSPTPGKGAEGYTF	TGTGCCAGCAGCCCAACCCCTGGGAAGGGGGCGGAGGGCTACACCTTC
-	TRBV28	-	TRBJ1-1	CASIPGGNTEAFF	TGTGCCAGCATTCCCGGGGGAAACACTGAAGCTTTCTTT
TRBD1	TRBV9	-	TRBJ1-2	CASSVAIGQGGYTF	TGTGCCAGCAGCGTAGCTATCGGACAGGGTGGCTACACCTTC
-	TRBV4-2	once	TRBJ1-1	CASSPNGDPEAFF	TGTGCCAGCAGCCCTAATGGAGACCCTGAAGCTTTCTTT
-	TRBV4-3	-	TRBJ2-5	CASSTDRGTQYF	TGCGCCAGCAGTACGGATCGGGGGACCCAGTACTTC